The 5 T cell receptor beta chains in this list originate from one sample, sequenced in a study of memory CD4+ T cells and cytomegalovirus serostatus. Single viable CD3+CD4+CD8-CD45RO+ cells were sorted as the memory CD4+ T cells. Assay used: immunoSEQ multiplex PCR; TCRdb lists only in-frame clones, some missing. The profile shows some 67,000 clones, 70% to 80% of them singletons. The material sequenced was memory CD4+ T cells from blood. These receptors were taken from an adult in good health and CMV-seropositive.

This clone was counted a few times. The J gene is TRBJ2-7, the V gene TRBV7-2, with TRBD2 identical over 7 bases. The CDR3 totals 15 residues. Germline CDR1 SGHTA, CDR2 FQGNSA. V shed 5 bases, J shed 4 bases, and the junction held 11 bases outside the gene matches. Here the CDR3 DNA reads TGTGCCAGCAGCCCTAGCGGCGGAGGGGTGTACGAGCAGTACTTC. It codes for CASSPSGGGVYEQYF.

The V call is TRBV6-1, the J call TRBJ2-1; TRBD1 matches 7 bases. This CDR3 comprises 12 residues. Trimming took 7 bases from V and 8 from J; bases not matched to a gene: 5. From germline, CDR1 is MNHNS and CDR2 SASEGT. The CDR3, as DNA: TGTGCCAGCACAGGGACAGACCATGAGCAGTTCTTC. It encodes CASTGTDHEQFF.

This chain connects TRBV29-1 to TRBJ2-3; D gene uncertain. CDR1 and CDR2 from the germline V gene are SQVTM and ANQGSEA. The V gene lost 1 base and the J gene lost 0 bases, with 5 bases spanning the gap. The CDR3 extends over 13 amino acids. The chain's CDR3 is CSVEGSSTDTQYF. In DNA, the CDR3 is TGCAGCGTTGAAGGTAGCAGCACAGATACGCAGTATTTT.

The chain has TRBV9 and TRBJ2-1; 11 bases are a match to TRBD1. Looked up from germline, CDR1 is SGDLS and CDR2 is YYNGEE. The CDR3 covers 15 residues. V lost 4 bases to trimming and J lost 10 bases; unmatched junction nucleotides: 10. Here the CDR3 DNA reads TGTGCCAGCAGCCCTATTGGACAGGGGGCCCGAGAGCAGTTCTTC. Amino acids: CASSPIGQGAREQFF.

The rearrangement uses TRBV15 and TRBJ1-1, with 8 bases aligning to TRBD1. The CDR3 loop spans 16 amino acids. Germline CDR1 reads LNHNV; CDR2 reads YYDKDF (reference sequence). The V segment lost 3 bases and the J segment 4 bases; nucleotides outside the gene matches: 10. The CDR3 loop is CATSRVDRVRGTEAFF. The CDR3 DNA reads TGTGCCACCAGCAGGGTGGACAGGGTGCGTGGCACTGAAGCTTTCTTT.